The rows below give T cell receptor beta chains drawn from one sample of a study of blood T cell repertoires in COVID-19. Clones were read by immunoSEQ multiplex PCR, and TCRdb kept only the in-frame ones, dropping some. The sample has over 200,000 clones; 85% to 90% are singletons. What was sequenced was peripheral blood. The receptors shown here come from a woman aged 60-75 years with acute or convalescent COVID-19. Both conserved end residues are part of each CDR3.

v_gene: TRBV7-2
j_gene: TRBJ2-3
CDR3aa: CASSPMRTDTQYF

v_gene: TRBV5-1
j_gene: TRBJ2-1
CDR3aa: CASSEYNEQFF

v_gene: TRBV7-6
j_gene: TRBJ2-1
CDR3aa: CASSAPQGVHNEQFF

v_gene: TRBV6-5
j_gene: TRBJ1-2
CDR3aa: CASPGDRRDYGYTF

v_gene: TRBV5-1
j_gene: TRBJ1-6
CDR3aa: CASSPELGGAYSYNSPLHF

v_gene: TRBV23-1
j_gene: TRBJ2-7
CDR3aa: CASSQSRDSNYEQYF

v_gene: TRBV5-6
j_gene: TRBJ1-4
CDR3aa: CASSRDSLGEKLFF

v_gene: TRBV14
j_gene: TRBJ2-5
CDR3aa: CASSLLGARSTQYF

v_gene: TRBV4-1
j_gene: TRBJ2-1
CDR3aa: CASSQTSGRVFYNEQFF

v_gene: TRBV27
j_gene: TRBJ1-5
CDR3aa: CASSFSGNSNQPQHF

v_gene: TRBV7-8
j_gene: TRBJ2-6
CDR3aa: CASSFRVTGANVLTF

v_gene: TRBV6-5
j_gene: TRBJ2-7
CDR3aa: CASRGQGAYEQYF

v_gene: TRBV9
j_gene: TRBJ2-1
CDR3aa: CASSVAAGSYNEQFF

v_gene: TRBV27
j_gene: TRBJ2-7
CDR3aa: CASSFSRGTWGNEQYF

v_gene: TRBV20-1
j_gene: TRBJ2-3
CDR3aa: CSASRAGGPIHADTQYF

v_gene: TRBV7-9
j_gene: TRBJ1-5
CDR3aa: CASSRGVGDNQPQHF

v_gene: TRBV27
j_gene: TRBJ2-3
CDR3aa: CASHYGYTQYF

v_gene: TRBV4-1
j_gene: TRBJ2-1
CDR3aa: CASSQLPGNNEQFF

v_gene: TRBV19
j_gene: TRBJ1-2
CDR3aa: CASSPARQGYYGYTF

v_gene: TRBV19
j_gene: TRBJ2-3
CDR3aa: CASSIWRGGADTQYF

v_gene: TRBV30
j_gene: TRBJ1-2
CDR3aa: CAWSMRVDYTF

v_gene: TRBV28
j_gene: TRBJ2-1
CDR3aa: CASSSSGTSSYNEQFF

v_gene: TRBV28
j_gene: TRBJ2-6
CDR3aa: CASSRLAGGPGANVLTF

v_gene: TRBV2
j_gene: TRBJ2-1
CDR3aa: CASSERAGPYNEQFF

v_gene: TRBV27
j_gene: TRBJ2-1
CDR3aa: CASSQLAGLYNEQFF

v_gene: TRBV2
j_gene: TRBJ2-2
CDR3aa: CASREPGANTGELFF

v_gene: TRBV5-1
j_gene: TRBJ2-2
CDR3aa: CASRSSGGASPGELFF

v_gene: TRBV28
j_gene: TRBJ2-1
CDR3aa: CASRGGASGKGLNQEQFF

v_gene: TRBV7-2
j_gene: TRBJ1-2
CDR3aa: CASSDRGAQGYGYTF

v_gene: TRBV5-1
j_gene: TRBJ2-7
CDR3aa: CASSLLGLAAPYEQYF

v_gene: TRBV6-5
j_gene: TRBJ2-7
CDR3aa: CASSYAKGGYGSEQYF

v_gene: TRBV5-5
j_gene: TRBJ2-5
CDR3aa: CASSLGTGGETQYF